The TCR beta chain under discussion was sequenced for a study of cytomegalovirus exposure and HLA in healthy donors. Overall study results and limits: Donor immune exposure was known only as CMV serostatus.

Use of 60 Vbeta and 13 Jbeta primers characterized the PCR. The table came from immunoSEQ multiplex PCR; TCRdb's copy has only in-frame clones and leaves some out. The sample has 58,000 or so clones, over 60% seen once. Notes on this clone: Its antigen is still unknown.

CDR3 length equals 15 residues. The V segment lost 3 bases and the J segment 5 bases; nucleotides outside the gene matches: 6. CDR1 and CDR2 from the germline V gene are KGHSH and LQKENI. This sequence was found in a man aged 50 or older in good health and CMV-seropositive. The sample was PBMCs. The rearrangement links TRBV18 to TRBJ2-1, with 8 bases aligning to TRBD1. The CDR3 region has the DNA TGTGCCAGCTCACCCGGACAGGGTAAGCACAATGAGCAGTTCTTC. It codes for CASSPGQGKHNEQFF. Combining the CDR3 with reference TRBV18 and TRBJ2-1 gives the whole variable domain NAGVMQNPRHLVRRRGQEARLRCSPMKGHSHVYWYRQLPEEGLKFMVYLQKENIIDESGMPKERFSAEFPKEGPSILRIQQVVRGDSAAYFCASSPGQGKHNEQFFGPGTRLTVL.